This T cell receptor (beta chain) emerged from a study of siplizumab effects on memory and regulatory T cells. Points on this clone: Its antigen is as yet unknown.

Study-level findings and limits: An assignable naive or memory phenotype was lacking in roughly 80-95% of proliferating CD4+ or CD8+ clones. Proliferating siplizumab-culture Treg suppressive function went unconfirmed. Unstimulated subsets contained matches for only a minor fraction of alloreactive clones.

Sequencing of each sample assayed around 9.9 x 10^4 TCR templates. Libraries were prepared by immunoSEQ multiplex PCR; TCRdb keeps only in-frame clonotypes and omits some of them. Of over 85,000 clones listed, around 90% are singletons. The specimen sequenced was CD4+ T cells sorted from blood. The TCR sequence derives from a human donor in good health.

CDR3 amino acids: CASSFMSGTGMVDTQYF. DNA of the CDR3: TGCGCCAGCAGCTTTATGTCCGGGACAGGTATGGTGGATACGCAGTATTTT. This chain joins TRBV5-1 and TRBJ2-3; 8 bases are shared with TRBD1. Germline trimming cut 2 bases from V and 6 bases from J; bases unmatched to any gene: 14. This CDR3 has 17 residues. CDR1 is SGHRS and CDR2 is YFSETQ in the germline V gene. Filled out from reference TRBV5-1 and TRBJ2-3, the complete variable domain reads KAGVTQTPRYLIKTRGQQVTLSCSPISGHRSVSWYQQTPGQGLQFLFEYFSETQRNKGNFPGRFSGRQFSNSRSEMNVSTLELGDSALYLCASSFMSGTGMVDTQYFGPGTRLTVL.